The rows below give T cell receptor beta chains drawn from one sample of a study of CD8 T cells in Susac syndrome. TCRdb re-called the immunoSEQ multiplex PCR reads with MiXCR, one entry per CDR3 protein. The profile shows about 110,000 distinct CDR3 sequences, roughly 95% of them singletons. The sample taken for sequencing was CD8+ T cells from PBMCs. Source of these receptors: a human donor with Susac syndrome. Both conserved end residues are trimmed from each CDR3. Each record gives: V gene, CDR3 protein.

v_gene: TRBV2; CDR3aa: ASRIGLDGGYT
v_gene: TRBV4-3; CDR3aa: ASSQGGRGPDSYEQY
v_gene: TRBV4-3; CDR3aa: ASSQGRSDDTQY
v_gene: TRBV15; CDR3aa: ATSSRTAEETQY
v_gene: TRBV7-9; CDR3aa: ASSLAFGAGELF
v_gene: TRBV11-3; CDR3aa: ASSSGADTQY
v_gene: TRBV6-5; CDR3aa: ASSSTGVDEQY
v_gene: TRBV7-9; CDR3aa: ASSLAMWEYGYT
v_gene: TRBV5-5; CDR3aa: ASSPAWIATKDTQY
v_gene: TRBV7-8; CDR3aa: ASTSHPGQAIYEQF
v_gene: TRBV20-1; CDR3aa: SASVRPGQFKETQY
v_gene: TRBV7-8; CDR3aa: ASSLRRNADTDTQY
v_gene: TRBV20-1; CDR3aa: SARGRDRVHYNEQF
v_gene: TRBV5-6; CDR3aa: ASSFSGLTDTQY
v_gene: TRBV12-3/TRBV12-4; CDR3aa: ASSYPQGMNTEAF
v_gene: TRBV5-1; CDR3aa: ASSLVSGSTDTQY
v_gene: TRBV19; CDR3aa: ASSMGQNIQY
v_gene: TRBV7-8; CDR3aa: ASSAGQYYEQY
v_gene: TRBV12-3/TRBV12-4; CDR3aa: ASTPGTSGADTQY
v_gene: TRBV6-5; CDR3aa: ASSVPGTPRETQY
v_gene: TRBV7-8; CDR3aa: ASSLAGSGANVLT
v_gene: TRBV20-1; CDR3aa: SAWTSGGAVYEQY
v_gene: TRBV9; CDR3aa: ASSVEWGSPLH
v_gene: TRBV29-1; CDR3aa: SVRQGSGREQY
v_gene: TRBV10-3; CDR3aa: AISESAGGKPITGELF
v_gene: TRBV25-1; CDR3aa: ATQQTSGNTIY
v_gene: TRBV7-9; CDR3aa: ASSLGGEQF
v_gene: TRBV27; CDR3aa: ASREFSADTQY
v_gene: TRBV29-1; CDR3aa: SVESGTLDLNTEAF
v_gene: TRBV4-3; CDR3aa: ASSQERDSGAYEQY
v_gene: TRBV27; CDR3aa: ASSTTGDEQY
v_gene: TRBV21-1; CDR3aa: ASSTPAGTGGPYEQY
v_gene: TRBV9; CDR3aa: ASSVGGGETQY
v_gene: TRBV5-1; CDR3aa: ASSLAPAGAFYNEQF
v_gene: TRBV29-1; CDR3aa: SVEGSDYEQY
v_gene: TRBV11-2; CDR3aa: ASSLETGGIQY
v_gene: TRBV6-2/TRBV6-3; CDR3aa: ASSSRWNEQF
v_gene: TRBV10-2; CDR3aa: ASSETGPNTEAF
v_gene: TRBV5-4; CDR3aa: ASSFVGGSTEAF
v_gene: TRBV4-2; CDR3aa: ASSRAKGGNQPQH